This T cell receptor beta chain is from a study of naive and memory T cell subsets. The beta constant-region primer was an equimolar mix of two oligonucleotides covering TRBC1 and TRBC2. Nested alpha and beta constant-region primers with the SP2 primer drove four PCR rounds on ligated cDNA. TCRdb processed the UMI-ligation and nested PCR reads anew with MiXCR; each CDR3 protein has one entry. The sample consists of around 140,000 distinct CDR3 sequences, about 23% of them appearing once. The study, taken as a whole, reports: In CD4 and CD8 cells, diversity dropped from naive through EMRA. A few larger clonotypes appeared in naive repertoires, especially CD8, possibly memory cells re-expressing CD45RA. TCR abundance followed a power law differing between naive and memory subsets.

This clonotype was detected many times. Its antigen is currently unknown. Sequencing was carried out using naive CD4+ T cells from blood. This TCR derives from a human donor in good health.

In DNA, the CDR3 is TGTGCCAGCAGTTTGTCCTTCGTCTATTCCTACAATGAGCAGTTCTTC. Translation gives CASSLSFVYSYNEQFF. This rearrangement joins TRBV28 to TRBJ2-1; unclear D gene. The CDR3 consists of 16 residues. Germline values: CDR1 MDHEN, CDR2 SYDVKM. V gave up 3 bases and J gave up 1 base, with 13 bases separating them.